These T cell receptor beta chains were read from a single sample in a study of OX40 agonist ivuxolimab in advanced cancers. Data came from immunoSEQ multiplex PCR; TCRdb stores just in-frame clones and leaves some out. Of fewer than 100,000 clones in the sample, more than 75% were seen once. The starting material was CD4+ or CD8+ T cells sorted from blood, obtained in a trial of the OX40 agonist ivuxolimab. Source of these receptors: an adult with an advanced solid tumor such as melanoma, head and neck, liver or kidney cancer. CDR3s include the opening cysteine and the closing phenylalanine or tryptophan. A D gene is named only where the DNA matches it firmly. Clone size, where shown, is once, few, many, or a class for clones that have expanded.

clone size: .; J gene: TRBJ2-3; V gene: TRBV2; D gene: TRBD2; CDR3 protein: CASSGLAGHTQYF; CDR3 DNA: TGTGCCAGCAGCGGACTAGCGGGTCATACGCAGTATTTT
clone size: .; J gene: TRBJ2-7; V gene: TRBV6-1; D gene: TRBD2; CDR3 protein: CASSEESGGPYEQYF; CDR3 DNA: TGTGCCAGCAGTGAAGAAAGCGGGGGGCCCTACGAGCAGTACTTC
clone size: .; J gene: TRBJ2-3; V gene: TRBV7-6; D gene: .; CDR3 protein: CASSLTGASTDTQYF; CDR3 DNA: TGTGCCAGCAGCTTGACGGGAGCTAGCACAGATACGCAGTATTTT
clone size: .; J gene: TRBJ1-2; V gene: TRBV5-1; D gene: .; CDR3 protein: CASRGVHYGYTF; CDR3 DNA: TGCGCCAGCAGGGGGGTTCACTATGGCTACACCTTC
clone size: .; J gene: TRBJ1-5; V gene: TRBV7-2; D gene: .; CDR3 protein: CASSSDYNQPQHF; CDR3 DNA: TGTGCCAGCAGTTCAGACTATAATCAGCCCCAGCATTTT
clone size: .; J gene: TRBJ1-5; V gene: TRBV28; D gene: TRBD1; CDR3 protein: CASSITGDTQPQHF; CDR3 DNA: TGTGCCAGCAGTATAACAGGGGATACTCAGCCCCAGCATTTT
clone size: .; J gene: TRBJ2-2; V gene: TRBV5-1; D gene: TRBD2; CDR3 protein: CASSLEPSGRASNTGELFF; CDR3 DNA: TGCGCCAGCAGCTTGGAGCCTAGCGGGAGGGCCTCGAACACCGGGGAGCTGTTTTTT
clone size: .; J gene: TRBJ2-1; V gene: TRBV7-3; D gene: TRBD2; CDR3 protein: CASSLMHSGRTHEQFF; CDR3 DNA: TGTGCCAGCAGCTTAATGCATAGCGGGAGGACCCATGAGCAGTTCTTC
clone size: .; J gene: TRBJ1-5; V gene: TRBV7-6; D gene: .; CDR3 protein: CASSDGQNQPQHF; CDR3 DNA: TGTGCCAGCAGCGACGGGCAAAATCAGCCCCAGCATTTT
clone size: .; J gene: TRBJ2-3; V gene: TRBV25-1; D gene: .; CDR3 protein: CASSDLPWGDTQYF; CDR3 DNA: TGTGCCAGCAGTGACCTCCCCTGGGGGGATACGCAGTATTTT
clone size: .; J gene: TRBJ1-1; V gene: TRBV5-6; D gene: .; CDR3 protein: CASSLNAAVTEAFF; CDR3 DNA: TGTGCCAGCAGCTTGAATGCGGCCGTCACTGAAGCTTTCTTT
clone size: .; J gene: TRBJ2-2; V gene: TRBV7-6; D gene: TRBD2; CDR3 protein: CASSPRLAGASGELFF; CDR3 DNA: TGTGCCAGCAGCCCCAGACTAGCGGGAGCATCCGGGGAGCTGTTTTTT
clone size: .; J gene: TRBJ2-7; V gene: TRBV15; D gene: .; CDR3 protein: CATSTATGSEQYF; CDR3 DNA: TGTGCCACCAGCACGGCGACGGGAAGCGAGCAGTACTTC
clone size: .; J gene: TRBJ2-5; V gene: TRBV18; D gene: .; CDR3 protein: CASSRREVQETQYF; CDR3 DNA: TGTGCCAGCTCACGCAGGGAAGTCCAAGAGACCCAGTACTTC
clone size: .; J gene: TRBJ2-3; V gene: TRBV5-4; D gene: TRBD1; CDR3 protein: CASSVGQGTDTQYF; CDR3 DNA: TGTGCCAGCAGCGTGGGACAGGGCACAGATACGCAGTATTTT
clone size: .; J gene: TRBJ2-7; V gene: TRBV2; D gene: .; CDR3 protein: CASSDSPISSYEQYF; CDR3 DNA: TGTGCCAGCAGTGACTCGCCAATAAGCTCCTACGAGCAGTACTTC
clone size: .; J gene: TRBJ2-5; V gene: TRBV2; D gene: TRBD1; CDR3 protein: CASSTGQARWETQYF; CDR3 DNA: TGTGCCAGCAGTACCGGACAGGCTCGGTGGGAGACCCAGTACTTC
clone size: .; J gene: TRBJ1-4; V gene: TRBV28; D gene: TRBD1; CDR3 protein: CASSQLQGALNEKLFF; CDR3 DNA: TGTGCCAGCAGCCAATTACAGGGGGCCCTTAATGAAAAACTGTTTTTT
clone size: .; J gene: TRBJ2-1; V gene: TRBV19; D gene: TRBD2; CDR3 protein: CASSIGPSGSPEQFF; CDR3 DNA: TGTGCCAGTAGTATAGGTCCTAGCGGAAGCCCTGAGCAGTTCTTC
clone size: .; J gene: TRBJ2-7; V gene: TRBV2; D gene: .; CDR3 protein: CASTEGKGAEQYF; CDR3 DNA: TGTGCCAGCACCGAGGGTAAGGGCGCCGAGCAGTACTTC
clone size: .; J gene: TRBJ2-1; V gene: TRBV5-3; D gene: TRBD2; CDR3 protein: CARSFPGLAGMGDNEQFF; CDR3 DNA: TGTGCCAGAAGCTTCCCCGGACTAGCGGGAATGGGGGACAATGAGCAGTTCTTC
clone size: once; J gene: TRBJ2-7; V gene: TRBV5-3; D gene: TRBD1; CDR3 protein: CAPLTGDPWEQYF; CDR3 DNA: TGTGCCCCCCTCACAGGGGATCCCTGGGAGCAGTACTTC
clone size: .; J gene: TRBJ2-5; V gene: TRBV18; D gene: .; CDR3 protein: CASSDISYQETQYF; CDR3 DNA: TGTGCCAGCTCGGATATCTCGTACCAAGAGACCCAGTACTTC
clone size: .; J gene: TRBJ2-1; V gene: TRBV6-1; D gene: .; CDR3 protein: CASSGRRSLIDEQFF; CDR3 DNA: TGTGCCAGCAGCGGAAGAAGGAGCCTCATCGATGAGCAGTTCTTC
clone size: .; J gene: TRBJ1-4; V gene: TRBV27; D gene: .; CDR3 protein: CASSLNRKEKLFF; CDR3 DNA: TGTGCCAGCAGTTTAAACAGGAAAGAAAAACTGTTTTTT
clone size: .; J gene: TRBJ1-4; V gene: TRBV2; D gene: TRBD1; CDR3 protein: CASSLGGTGVEKLFF; CDR3 DNA: TGTGCCAGCAGTCTTGGGGGGACAGGGGTTGAAAAACTGTTTTTT
clone size: few; J gene: TRBJ2-5; V gene: TRBV7-3; D gene: .; CDR3 protein: CASSHYRERKTQYF; CDR3 DNA: TGTGCCAGCAGCCACTACAGGGAGAGAAAGACCCAGTACTTC
clone size: .; J gene: TRBJ2-3; V gene: TRBV4-1; D gene: .; CDR3 protein: CASSQDMLADTQYF; CDR3 DNA: TGCGCCAGCAGCCAAGATATGCTAGCAGATACGCAGTATTTT
clone size: .; J gene: TRBJ2-7; V gene: TRBV28; D gene: .; CDR3 protein: CASSLLAYEQYF; CDR3 DNA: TGTGCCAGCAGTCTCCTAGCGTACGAGCAGTACTTC
clone size: .; J gene: TRBJ1-5; V gene: TRBV18; D gene: TRBD1; CDR3 protein: CASSRDRDSNQPQHF; CDR3 DNA: TGTGCCAGCTCAAGGGACAGGGATAGCAATCAGCCCCAGCATTTT
clone size: .; J gene: TRBJ2-3; V gene: TRBV29-1; D gene: TRBD2; CDR3 protein: CSVEGGTSGNTDTQYF; CDR3 DNA: TGCAGCGTTGAAGGGGGGACTAGCGGTAACACAGATACGCAGTATTTT
clone size: .; J gene: TRBJ2-1; V gene: TRBV4-1; D gene: TRBD2; CDR3 protein: CASSQDGRPDYNEQFF; CDR3 DNA: TGCGCCAGCAGCCAAGACGGGAGGCCGGATTACAATGAGCAGTTCTTC
clone size: .; J gene: TRBJ1-5; V gene: TRBV10-3; D gene: TRBD1; CDR3 protein: CAISAGGGNQPQHF; CDR3 DNA: TGTGCCATCAGTGCAGGGGGTGGCAATCAGCCCCAGCATTTT
clone size: .; J gene: TRBJ2-5; V gene: TRBV7-2; D gene: TRBD2; CDR3 protein: CASSLGSSSGRETQYF; CDR3 DNA: TGTGCCAGCAGCTTAGGCTCCTCTAGCGGGAGGGAGACCCAGTACTTC
clone size: .; J gene: TRBJ1-5; V gene: TRBV18; D gene: .; CDR3 protein: CASGEQAGNQPQHF; CDR3 DNA: TGTGCCAGCGGCGAACAGGCGGGCAATCAGCCCCAGCATTTT
clone size: .; J gene: TRBJ1-5; V gene: TRBV6-6; D gene: .; CDR3 protein: CASSYGEIQQPQHF; CDR3 DNA: TGTGCCAGCAGTTACGGAGAGATCCAACAGCCCCAGCATTTT
clone size: .; J gene: TRBJ1-5; V gene: TRBV7-2; D gene: .; CDR3 protein: CASSSTSRHQPQHF; CDR3 DNA: TGTGCCAGCAGCTCTACCAGCAGGCATCAGCCCCAGCATTTT
clone size: .; J gene: TRBJ1-4; V gene: TRBV28; D gene: TRBD1; CDR3 protein: CASRSGGSNEKLFF; CDR3 DNA: TGTGCCAGCAGGTCAGGGGGATCTAATGAAAAACTGTTTTTT
clone size: .; J gene: TRBJ2-3; V gene: TRBV6-6; D gene: TRBD1; CDR3 protein: CASSLGTGRIDTQYF; CDR3 DNA: TGTGCCAGCAGCCTAGGGACAGGAAGAATAGATACGCAGTATTTT
clone size: .; J gene: TRBJ1-5; V gene: TRBV6-5; D gene: TRBD1; CDR3 protein: CASSSGQGSNQPQHF; CDR3 DNA: TGTGCCAGCTCCTCCGGACAGGGGAGCAATCAGCCCCAGCATTTT
clone size: .; J gene: TRBJ2-5; V gene: TRBV9; D gene: .; CDR3 protein: CASSVTGATSHGETQYF; CDR3 DNA: TGTGCCAGCAGTGTAACGGGCGCTACATCACACGGGGAGACCCAGTACTTC
clone size: .; J gene: TRBJ2-1; V gene: TRBV11-2; D gene: .; CDR3 protein: CASTPPPSRGSNEQFF; CDR3 DNA: TGTGCCAGCACCCCACCCCCTAGCAGAGGATCCAATGAGCAGTTCTTC
clone size: .; J gene: TRBJ2-3; V gene: TRBV11-1; D gene: TRBD2; CDR3 protein: CASSLLASSTDTQYF; CDR3 DNA: TGTGCCAGCAGCCTACTAGCGTCTAGCACAGATACGCAGTATTTT
clone size: .; J gene: TRBJ2-7; V gene: TRBV28; D gene: TRBD1; CDR3 protein: CASSLVPRGLGEQYF; CDR3 DNA: TGTGCCAGCAGTTTAGTCCCCAGGGGGCTGGGCGAGCAGTACTTC
clone size: .; J gene: TRBJ2-1; V gene: TRBV28; D gene: TRBD2; CDR3 protein: CASSSAGDPSYNEQFF; CDR3 DNA: TGTGCCAGCAGTTCTGCGGGGGACCCTTCCTACAATGAGCAGTTCTTC
clone size: once; J gene: TRBJ2-7; V gene: TRBV11-1; D gene: .; CDR3 protein: CASSLRGYEQYF; CDR3 DNA: TGTGCCAGCAGCTTAAGGGGTTACGAGCAGTACTTC
clone size: .; J gene: TRBJ2-3; V gene: TRBV2; D gene: .; CDR3 protein: CASNLLDTQYF; CDR3 DNA: TGTGCCAGCAACCTACTAGATACGCAGTATTTT
clone size: few; J gene: TRBJ1-2; V gene: TRBV14; D gene: .; CDR3 protein: CASSQESSRSGYTF; CDR3 DNA: TGTGCCAGCAGCCAAGAATCCAGTCGGTCTGGCTACACCTTC
clone size: .; J gene: TRBJ2-7; V gene: TRBV4-3; D gene: TRBD2; CDR3 protein: CASSHRLADYEQYF; CDR3 DNA: TGCGCCAGCAGCCATCGCCTAGCGGACTACGAGCAGTACTTC
clone size: .; J gene: TRBJ2-1; V gene: TRBV7-9; D gene: .; CDR3 protein: CASSLREFYNEQFF; CDR3 DNA: TGTGCCAGCAGCTTGAGGGAATTCTACAATGAGCAGTTCTTC
clone size: .; J gene: TRBJ1-2; V gene: TRBV28; D gene: .; CDR3 protein: CASSSSLKNFYGYTF; CDR3 DNA: TGTGCCAGCAGCTCTTCCCTCAAAAATTTCTATGGCTACACCTTC
clone size: few; J gene: TRBJ1-2; V gene: TRBV6-1; D gene: .; CDR3 protein: CASSEEGYTF; CDR3 DNA: TGTGCCAGCAGTGAAGAGGGCTACACCTTC
clone size: .; J gene: TRBJ1-4; V gene: TRBV5-8; D gene: TRBD1; CDR3 protein: CASSFGQAATNEKLFF; CDR3 DNA: TGTGCCAGCAGCTTTGGACAGGCTGCAACTAATGAAAAACTGTTTTTT
clone size: once; J gene: TRBJ1-4; V gene: TRBV9; D gene: .; CDR3 protein: CASSVRPAGLGNEKLFF; CDR3 DNA: TGTGCCAGCAGCGTACGACCGGCGGGGCTTGGTAATGAAAAACTGTTTTTT
clone size: once; J gene: TRBJ2-7; V gene: TRBV5-6; D gene: TRBD2; CDR3 protein: CASSIMGGSYEQYF; CDR3 DNA: TGTGCCAGCAGCATAATGGGGGGGTCCTACGAGCAGTACTTC
clone size: .; J gene: TRBJ2-7; V gene: TRBV2; D gene: .; CDR3 protein: CASSDSQLSYEQYF; CDR3 DNA: TGTGCCAGCAGTGATAGTCAGCTCTCCTACGAGCAGTACTTC